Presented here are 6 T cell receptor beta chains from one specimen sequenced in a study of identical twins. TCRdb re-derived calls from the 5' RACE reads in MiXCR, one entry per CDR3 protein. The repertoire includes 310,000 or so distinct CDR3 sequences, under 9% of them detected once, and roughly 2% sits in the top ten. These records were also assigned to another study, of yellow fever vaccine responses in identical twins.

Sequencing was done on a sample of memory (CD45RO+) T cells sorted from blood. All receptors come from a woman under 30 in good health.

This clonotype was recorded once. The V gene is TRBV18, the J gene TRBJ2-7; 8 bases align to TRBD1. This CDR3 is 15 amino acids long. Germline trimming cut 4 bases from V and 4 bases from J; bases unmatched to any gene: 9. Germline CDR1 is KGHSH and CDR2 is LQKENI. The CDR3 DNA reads TGTGCCAGCTCACTCACCGGACAGGGTCGGTACGAGCAGTACTTC. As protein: CASSLTGQGRYEQYF.

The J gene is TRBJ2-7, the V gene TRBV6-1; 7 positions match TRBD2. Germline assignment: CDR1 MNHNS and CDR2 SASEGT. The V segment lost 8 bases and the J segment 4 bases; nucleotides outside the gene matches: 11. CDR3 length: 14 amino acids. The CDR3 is CASLGGLAEYEQYF. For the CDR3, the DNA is TGTGCCAGCCTTGGTGGGCTAGCGGAATACGAGCAGTACTTC.

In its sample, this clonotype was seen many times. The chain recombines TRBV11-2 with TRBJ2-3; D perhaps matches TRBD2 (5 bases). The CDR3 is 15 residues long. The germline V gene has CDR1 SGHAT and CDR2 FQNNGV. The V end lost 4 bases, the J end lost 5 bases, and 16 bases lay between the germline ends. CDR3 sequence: CASSSRLSPGDTQYF. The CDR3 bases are TGTGCCAGCAGCTCCCGACTATCCCCGGGAGATACGCAGTATTTT.

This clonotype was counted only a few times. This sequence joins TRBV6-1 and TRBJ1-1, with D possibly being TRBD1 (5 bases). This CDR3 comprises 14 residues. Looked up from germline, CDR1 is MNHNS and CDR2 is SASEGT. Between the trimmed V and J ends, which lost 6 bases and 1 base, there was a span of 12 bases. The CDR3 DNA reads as TGTGCCAGCAGCATCCAGGGAGAGAACACTGAAGCTTTCTTT. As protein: CASSIQGENTEAFF.

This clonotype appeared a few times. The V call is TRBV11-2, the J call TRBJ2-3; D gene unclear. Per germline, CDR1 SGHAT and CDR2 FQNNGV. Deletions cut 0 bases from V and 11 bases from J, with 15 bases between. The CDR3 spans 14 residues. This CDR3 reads CASSLDARFTGQYF. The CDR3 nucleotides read TGTGCCAGCAGCTTAGACGCGAGGTTTACGGGGCAGTATTTT.

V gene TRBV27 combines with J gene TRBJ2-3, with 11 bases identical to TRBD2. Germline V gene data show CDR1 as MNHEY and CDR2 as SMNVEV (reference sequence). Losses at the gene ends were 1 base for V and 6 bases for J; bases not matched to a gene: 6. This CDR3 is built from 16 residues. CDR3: CASSLFQSSGRDTQYF. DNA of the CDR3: TGTGCCAGCAGTTTATTTCAGTCTAGCGGGAGGGATACGCAGTATTTT.